The 17 T cell receptor beta chains reported below all come from one sample, sequenced in a study of tumor-infiltrating lymphocytes in primary liver carcinoma. A primer matching the constant region was used to make TCR beta cDNA from 500 to 650 ng of total RNA. Libraries of TCR beta came from three nested multiplex PCR rounds with slightly modified ARM-PCR. The study ran its first two PCR rounds for around 10 cycles each, using TRBV1-TRBV30 forward primers and a C-beta reverse primer. TCRdb reanalysed the multiplex PCR reads using MiXCR and keeps one entry per CDR3 protein. This table holds around 70,000 distinct CDR3 sequences, approximately 70% found once. From roughly 21-30 mg of unsorted bulk tissue, DNA and RNA were co-extracted together. Sequencing used liver tumor tissue from sampling region 4. Subset given: tumor region T4, right-lateral pole. These receptors all stem from a man in his forties with primary liver carcinoma and hepatitis B virus infection.

With respect to this clonotype: The junction departs from the called germline gene at one end, perhaps through a read error. The J gene is TRBJ2-5, the V gene TRBV6-5, with TRBD2 matching 7 bases. The CDR3 sequence is 15 residues long. Germline CDR1 is MNHEY and CDR2 is SVGAGI. The CDR3 region is CASSYGGSSSETKYF. In DNA form, the CDR3 reads TGTGCCAGTAGTTACGGGGGGAGTTCCTCAGAGACCAAGTATTTC.

Notes on this clonotype: Sequence at one end of the junction differs from germline and may be a read error. The chain employs TRBV29-1 and TRBJ1-5; D call uncertain. The CDR3 totals 13 residues. CDR1 and CDR2 from the germline V gene are SQVTM and ANQGSEA. Here the CDR3 DNA reads TGCAGCGTTGGTTTAGGCGTGGATCAGCCCCAGCACTTT. This sequence encodes CSVGLGVDQPQHF.

In its sample, this clonotype was seen a few times. The rearrangement joins TRBV25-1 to TRBJ2-1, with TRBD2 matching 7 bases. The CDR3 length is 14 residues. Germline loops: CDR1 MGHDK, CDR2 SYGVNS. The V segment lost 5 bases and the J segment 7 bases; nucleotides outside the gene matches: 8. CDR3 DNA: TGTGCCAGCAGTATCAGCGGGGACTGGAATGAGCAGTTCTTC. Protein sequence: CASSISGDWNEQFF. Supplemented by reference TRBV25-1 and TRBJ2-1, the full variable domain reads EADIYQTPRYLVIGTGKKITLECSQTMGHDKMYWYQQDPGMELHLIHYSYGVNSTEKGDLSSESTVSRIRTEHFPLTLESARPSHTSQYLCASSISGDWNEQFFGPGTRLTVL.

This chain joins TRBV5-4 and TRBJ2-3; tentative D call: TRBD2 (6 bases). This CDR3 has 15 residues. In germline, CDR1 is SGHNT, CDR2 YYREEE (reference sequence). Here the CDR3 DNA reads TGTGTCAGTAGCCCACCGCGGGATCTGACAGATACGCAGTATTTT. Translating gives CVSSPPRDLTDTQYF.

With regard to this clonotype: A much more abundant neighbour one base away suggests this may be a read error. The rearrangement uses TRBV18 and TRBJ1-1; tentative D call: TRBD1 (5 bases). This CDR3 region has 13 residues. Germline V gives CDR1 KGHSH, CDR2 LQKENI. Here the CDR3 reads CANSQGEGTEAFF. The CDR3, as DNA: TGTGCCAACTCACAAGGGGAAGGGACTGAAGCTTTCTTT.

This clonotype has ten or more counts. This chain uses TRBV6-5 with TRBJ2-7; D is possibly TRBD1 (7 bases). This CDR3 is built from 16 residues. The V end was cut by 5 bases, the J end by 1 base, with 18 bases between. Germline loops: CDR1 MNHEY, CDR2 SVGAGI. This CDR3 reads CASSLRGQPASYEQYF. In DNA, the CDR3 is TGTGCCAGCAGTCTGCGGGGACAGCCAGCGTCCTACGAGCAGTACTTC.

The table lists this clonotype with many counts. The chain couples TRBV19 to TRBJ1-1; D not certain. The CDR3 contains 12 residues. The V and J ends lost 10 bases and 2 bases respectively, with 11 bases between them. Germline CDR1 and CDR2: LNHDA and SQIVND (reference sequence). CDR3 region: CATRTPNTEAFF. For the CDR3, the DNA is TGTGCCACCCGGACCCCAAACACTGAAGCTTTCTTT.

With respect to this clonotype: The conserved phenylalanine or tryptophan normally closing the CDR3 is absent here, so this likely arose from a read error. CDR3: CASSYGSWGGNSPLHV. In DNA, the CDR3 is TGTGCCAGCAGTTACGGCTCCTGGGGAGGTAATTCACCCCTCCACGTT. This sequence joins TRBV6-6 and TRBJ1-6; D unresolved. V dropped 2 bases and J dropped 6 bases, with 14 bases sitting between them. This CDR3 is 16 amino acids long. CDR1 MNHNY and CDR2 SVGAGI come from the germline V gene (reference sequence).

Of note for this clonotype: The germline gene is not matched at one end of the junction; a read error may be the cause. V gene TRBV2 combines with J gene TRBJ2-5; 8 bases are shared with TRBD1. Germline lookup yields CDR1 SNHLY and CDR2 FYNNEI. CDR3 size: 13 residues. DNA of the CDR3: TGCGCCAGCAGTGGGACAGGACAAGAGATCCAGTACTTC. Translation: CASSGTGQEIQYF.

This clonotype was seen only a few times. This rearrangement joins TRBV11-2 to TRBJ2-1; 8 nucleotides agree with TRBD2. The length of the CDR3 is 18 residues. CDR1 is SGHAT and CDR2 is FQNNGV in the germline V gene. Trimming at V came to 2 bases and at J to 2 bases, leaving 11 bases not matched to a gene. The CDR3 DNA is TGTGCCAGCAGCTTAAGGGGACTATCGGGAGGGCCCTACAATGAGCAGTTCTTC. This encodes CASSLRGLSGGPYNEQFF.

A note on this clonotype: A much larger clone lies one base from this, so it may be a read error. Here the CDR3 omits its conserved ending phenylalanine or tryptophan, so a read error is the likely source. V and J are TRBV5-1 and TRBJ1-6; perhaps TRBD1 as D (6 bases). The CDR3 sequence is 12 residues long. Trimming shortened V by 5 bases and J by 7 bases, and 7 bases separated the two germline ends. Looked up from germline, CDR1 is SGHRS and CDR2 is YFSETQ. CDR3: CASRGGNSPLHS. The CDR3 DNA sequence: TGCGCCAGCAGAGGGGGGAATTCACCCCTCCACTCT.

In the case of this clonotype: One end of the junction is discordant with germline, which a read error may explain. The chain is built from TRBV4-1 and TRBJ2-7; no clear D gene. CDR1 is MGHRA and CDR2 is YSYEKL in the germline V gene. This CDR3 comprises 16 residues. The CDR3 is CASSQDFNGSFYEQYF. The CDR3 DNA is TGCGCCAGCAGCCAAGATTTTAACGGAAGCTTCTACGAACAGTACTTC.

Details on this clonotype: Sequence at one end of the junction differs from germline and may be a read error. The chain recombines TRBV6-6 with TRBJ1-5, with D possibly being TRBD1 (5 bases). The CDR3 is 15 amino acids. Germline V gene sequence: CDR1 MNHNY, CDR2 SVGAGI (reference sequence). This CDR3 is CVSRSGTDSNQPHHF. The CDR3 nucleotides read TGTGTCAGCAGGTCCGGGACCGATAGCAATCAGCCCCACCATTTT.

This clonotype has only a few counts. Since a much larger clone is just one base distant, this may be a read error. The rearrangement joins TRBV28 to TRBJ1-1; 9 bases agree with TRBD1. V was pared by 7 bases and J by 9 bases, with 12 bases of the junction left unmatched. The CDR3 totals 14 residues. Germline V gene lookup returns CDR1 MDHEN and CDR2 SYDVKM. The CDR3 sequence: CASNLKQGATKAFF. The CDR3 DNA sequence: TGTGCCAGCAACCTAAAACAGGGGGCTACTAAAGCTTTCTTT.

The rearrangement joins TRBV5-8 to TRBJ2-1; D unresolved. CDR1 is SGHTS and CDR2 is YDEGEE in the germline V gene. This CDR3 region has 16 residues. Trimming cost V 4 bases and J 2 bases, with 16 bases left between them. The DNA for the CDR3 is TGTGCCAGCAGCCTTGGAGTCTTTGGGGCCTACAATGAGCAGTTCTTC. Its translation: CASSLGVFGAYNEQFF.

This clonotype was detected a few times. A much larger clone lies a single base off, so this may be a read error. V is TRBV5-6 and J is TRBJ2-1; D unclear. The CDR3 is 15 residues long. CDR1 SGHDT and CDR2 YYEEEE come from the germline V gene. V lost 1 base and J 0 bases, leaving 8 bases between the germline ends. The CDR3 spells CASSLREYSYNEQFF. The CDR3 nucleotides read TGTGCCAGCAGCTTGAGGGAATACTCCTACAATGAGCAGTTCTTC.

Only a few counts were recorded for this clonotype. The gene calls are TRBV7-9 and TRBJ1-1, with 7 bases fitting TRBD1. V shed 11 bases, J shed 2 bases, and the junction held 11 bases outside the gene matches. Germline V gene data show CDR1 as SEHNR and CDR2 as FQNEAQ (reference sequence). This CDR3 is 14 amino acids long. CDR3 amino acids: CAGSLGTDNTEAFF. CDR3 DNA: TGTGCCGGTAGCTTAGGGACAGATAACACTGAAGCTTTCTTT. Looking up the rest from reference TRBV7-9 and TRBJ1-1 gives the full variable domain: DTGVSQNPRHKITKRGQNVTFRCDPISEHNRLYWYRQTLGQGPEFLTYFQNEAQLEKSRLLSDRFSAERPKGSFSTLEIQRTEQGDSAMYLCAGSLGTDNTEAFFGQGTRLTVV.